This T cell receptor (beta chain) was retrieved from a study of T cell responses to AZD1222 COVID-19 vaccine. Note on this clone: What it binds is unknown.

Germline loops: CDR1 LGHNA, CDR2 YSLEER. The CDR3 loop spans 14 amino acids. Trimming took 4 bases from V and 6 from J, leaving 14 bases between them. Generated by immunoSEQ multiplex PCR, the TCRdb table keeps only in-frame clones and is missing some. The sample holds 170,000 or so clones; 90% are singletons and the top ten take more than 1.3%. Whole-study results and caveats: In the spike-specific TCR repertoire, nearly half reportedly target unmutated variant regions. The donor group comprised mostly white British people and more females; the analysis possibly underestimated clonal diversity.

Specimen: peripheral blood, collected on day 0 of AZD1222 vaccination. The receptor comes from an adult in good health. This chain joins TRBV4-3 and TRBJ2-3, with D unresolved. CDR3 residues: CASSLGASRDTQYF. In nucleotides, the CDR3 is TGCGCCAGCAGCCTCGGCGCGTCAAGGGATACGCAGTATTTT.